This T cell receptor (beta chain) was captured in a study of shared clonotypes between healthy human individuals. Study as a whole: Three CD4 naive, three CD4 memory, two CD8 naive and one CD8 memory plate were used per donor. Overall study findings and caveats: Tissue TCR repertoires likely differ from these blood-only repertoires. A handful of donors held about 4.5% of naive CD4 clonotypes in common. The small donor group covered limited genetic and exposure diversity.

Per the germline V gene, CDR1 is SNHLY and CDR2 is FYNNEI. With 7 bases clipped from V and 0 bases from J, the junction kept 7 bases outside the gene matches. The CDR3 is made up of 16 amino acids. TCRdb keeps only in-frame clones here, not all; method: immunoSEQ multiplex PCR. The table includes 2 million to 2.5 million clones, over 85% detected once. To note about this clone: Its antigen is not identified.

The sequencing sample was made of naive CD4+ T cells from PBMCs. The subset was: CD45RA+ positively selected. The sequence came from a man between 18 and 29 years old in good health. Some clones in this sample may be carry-over from other donors' samples. The V and J genes are TRBV2 and TRBJ2-1; 9 bases align to TRBD1. In DNA, the CDR3 is TGTGCCAGCATTCTGCCGGGACAGGGCTCCTACAATGAGCAGTTCTTC. Translated, it gives CASILPGQGSYNEQFF.